These 20 T cell receptor beta chains came from one sample sequenced in a study of Graves' ophthalmopathy and Graves' hyperthyroidism. Using RNA transcripts, the TCR beta CDR3 regions were amplified. Investigators did first-round RT-PCR with HTBI primers, then second-round multiplex PCR. TCRdb fed the multiplex PCR reads into MiXCR, producing one record per CDR3 protein. Of hundreds of thousands of distinct CDR3 sequences in the sample, approximately 21% were seen once. The sequenced sample was peripheral blood. These receptors were collected from a woman aged 18-35 years with stable Graves' hyperthyroidism.

There are many counts of this clonotype. The V gene is TRBV7-8, the J gene TRBJ2-3; the D is unclear. CDR3 size: 16 residues. V dropped 5 bases and J dropped 0 bases, with 15 bases sitting between them. CDR1 and CDR2 (germline): SGHVS, FQNEAQ. CDR3 sequence reads: CASSVRESASTDTQYF. The CDR3 DNA is TGTGCCAGCAGCGTTAGAGAGTCCGCTAGCACAGATACGCAGTATTTT.

This clonotype occurred many times. The V gene is TRBV12-3 or TRBV12-4, the J gene TRBJ2-7; D is unclear. V lost 4 bases and J 1 base, leaving 11 bases between the germline ends. The CDR3 covers 14 residues. CDR3 sequence reads: CASSYSGVSYEQYF. In DNA, the CDR3 is TGTGCCAGCAGTTACAGTGGGGTGTCCTACGAGCAGTACTTC.

V usage is TRBV6-5 and J usage is TRBJ1-3, with D unclear. V was shortened by 5 bases and J by 0 bases, with 8 bases between the two germline ends. This CDR3 has 14 residues. Germline V gene sequence: CDR1 MNHEY, CDR2 SVGAGI. DNA of the CDR3: TGTGCCAGCAGTACCGACTACTCTGGAAACACCATATATTTT. Its protein product is CASSTDYSGNTIYF.

In this sample, this clonotype turned up many times. The chain combines TRBV12-3 or TRBV12-4 with TRBJ2-5; D ambiguous. There are 19 residues in the CDR3. V lost 4 bases, J lost 0 bases, and 24 bases lay in between. The CDR3 DNA reads as TGTGCCAGCAGTTCTGCCGGGCAGGCTTCACTGAAGTACCAAGAGACCCAGTACTTC. As protein: CASSSAGQASLKYQETQYF.

This clonotype was recorded at least ten times. V and J are TRBV30 and TRBJ1-1; D is uncertain. Germline V gene data show CDR1 as GTSNPN and CDR2 as SVGIG (reference sequence). This CDR3 comprises 12 residues. Trimming removed 3 bases from V and 4 bases from J, with 9 bases in between. CDR3 nucleotide sequence: TGTGCCTGGAGGGGTCTGAGCACTGAAGCTTTCTTT. This gives the protein CAWRGLSTEAFF.

This clonotype was seen repeatedly, ten times or more. The V gene is TRBV24-1, the J gene TRBJ2-7; 10 bases align to TRBD1. The V gene end was trimmed by 4 bases and the J gene end by 5 bases; junction bases not matched to a gene: 10. Germline V lookup: CDR1 KGHDR, CDR2 SFDVKD. This CDR3 comprises 16 residues. The CDR3 spells CATSDPKEGTGDEQYF. CDR3 coding DNA: TGTGCCACCAGTGACCCCAAGGAGGGGACAGGGGACGAGCAGTACTTC.

The chain uses TRBV30 and TRBJ2-7; 8 bases are shared with TRBD1. V lost 1 base to trimming and J lost 2 bases; unmatched junction nucleotides: 4. Germline CDR1 and CDR2: GTSNPN and SVGIG (reference sequence). CDR3 length equals 14 residues. The CDR3 reads CAWSGGTGAYEQYF. The CDR3 DNA reads TGTGCCTGGAGTGGCGGGACAGGCGCCTACGAGCAGTACTTC.

In its sample, this clonotype was seen many times. The V call is TRBV2, the J call TRBJ1-2, with TRBD1 identical over 9 bases. Germline lookup yields CDR1 SNHLY and CDR2 FYNNEI. The trim removed 6 bases at V and 2 bases at J, leaving 10 bases unmatched. This CDR3 is built from 16 residues. The CDR3 reads CASRTGTGIINYGYTF. CDR3 in DNA: TGTGCCAGCAGAACCGGGACAGGGATTATCAACTATGGCTACACCTTC.

This clonotype was detected many times. This chain connects TRBV6-2 or TRBV6-3 to TRBJ2-5; D gene uncertain. The CDR3 totals 16 residues. The V and J ends lost 10 bases and 0 bases respectively, with 21 bases between them. Germline V gives CDR1 MNHEY, CDR2 SVGEGT. The CDR3: CAIRAQASSHQETQYF. The CDR3 DNA follows: TGTGCCATAAGGGCCCAAGCCTCCTCACACCAAGAGACCCAGTACTTC.

This rearrangement joins TRBV18 to TRBJ2-5; D gene uncertain. The CDR3 sequence is 13 residues long. Germline CDR1 KGHSH, CDR2 LQKENI. V lost 4 bases and J lost 3, with 9 bases in between. The CDR3 nucleotides are TGTGCCAGCTCACGTGCGGCAGAAGAGACCCAGTACTTC. Amino acids: CASSRAAEETQYF.

This clonotype showed up many times. The gene calls are TRBV7-8 and TRBJ1-5, with D possibly being TRBD1 (6 bases). V was pared by 4 bases and J by 4 bases, with 14 bases between. Per the germline V gene, CDR1 is SGHVS and CDR2 is FQNEAQ. The CDR3 runs to 15 residues. The DNA of the CDR3 is TGTGCCAGCAGCTATAGTCGACAGGTTAATCAGCCCCAGCATTTT. Encoded protein: CASSYSRQVNQPQHF.

This clonotype was counted between two and nine times. V and J are TRBV11-2 and TRBJ2-7, with TRBD1 identical over 9 bases. V lost 6 bases and J lost 4; bases outside the gene matches: 19. There are 18 residues in the CDR3. The germline V gene has CDR1 SGHAT and CDR2 FQNNGV. The chain's CDR3 is CASRTEKGGDRVAYEQYF. CDR3 DNA: TGTGCCAGCAGAACCGAGAAGGGGGGGGACAGGGTAGCTTACGAGCAGTACTTC.

This clonotype was counted many times. V and J are TRBV6-2 or TRBV6-3 and TRBJ2-2, with D uncertain. Trimming shortened V by 5 bases and J by 7 bases, and 8 bases separated the two germline ends. CDR1 and CDR2 (germline): MNHEY, SVGEGT. The CDR3 spans 12 residues. CDR3 DNA sequence: TGTGCCAGCAGTCCCCCATTCGGGGAGCTGTTTTTT. Translating it yields CASSPPFGELFF.

There are many counts of this clonotype. CDR3 in amino acids: CSVFLNTEAFF. The CDR3 DNA reads TGCAGCGTGTTCTTGAACACTGAAGCTTTCTTT. The chain employs TRBV29-1 and TRBJ1-1, with D unresolved. The CDR3 consists of 11 residues. In germline, CDR1 is SQVTM, CDR2 ANQGSEA. V was shortened by 6 bases and J by 0 bases, with 5 bases between the two germline ends.

This clonotype was observed at least ten times. The V and J genes are TRBV20-1 and TRBJ2-5, with 12 nucleotides matching TRBD2. The CDR3 is 14 residues long. The germline CDR1 and CDR2 sequences are DFQATT and SNEGSKA (reference sequence). J gave up 4 bases and V 4 bases, and 4 bases lay outside the gene matches. The CDR3 nucleotides read TGCAGTGCTACCACTAGCGGGAGGCCAGAGACCCAGTACTTC. It translates to CSATTSGRPETQYF.

This chain connects TRBV14 to TRBJ2-7, with D hard to call. CDR3 length equals 12 residues. Trimming removed 2 bases at V and 8 bases at J, with 10 bases between. From germline, CDR1 is SGHDN and CDR2 FVKESK. CDR3 coding DNA: TGTGCCAGCAGCCAAAATTCAATCAAGCAGTACTTC. It yields the protein CASSQNSIKQYF.

The table lists this clonotype with a count of one. The chain combines TRBV28 with TRBJ1-5, with D uncertain. Germline CDR1 and CDR2: MDHEN and SYDVKM. This CDR3 comprises 16 residues. Trimming took off 4 bases at V and 7 bases at J, with 20 bases between the two ends. Here the CDR3 reads CASSSGPSSFGQPQHF. As DNA, the CDR3 is TGTGCCAGCAGTTCGGGTCCAAGCTCCTTCGGGCAGCCCCAGCATTTT.

This clonotype was detected ten times or more. Germline is not matched at one junction end, which may reflect a read error. This rearrangement joins TRBV29-1 to TRBJ1-2, with D perhaps TRBD1 (5 bases). The CDR3 runs to 14 residues. Germline CDR1 and CDR2: SQVTM and ANQGSEA. For the CDR3, the DNA is TGCAGCGTCGAAGACAGTGGGACTAACTATGGCTACACCTTC. It specifies CSVEDSGTNYGYTF. Using reference TRBV29-1 and TRBJ1-2 for the parts outside the CDR3, the full variable domain is SAVISQKPSRDICQRGTSLTIQCQVDSQVTMMFWYRQQPGQSLTLIATANQGSEATYESGFVIDKFPISRPNLTFSTLTVSNMSPEDSSIYLCSVEDSGTNYGYTFGSGTRLTVV.

This clonotype was seen ten or more times. The DNA of the CDR3 is TGTGCCTGGAGGGAGGAAACTGAAGCTTTCTTT. The encoded protein is CAWREETEAFF. V and J are TRBV30 and TRBJ1-1; D is ambiguous. V was pared by 3 bases and J by 5 bases, with 7 bases between. The CDR3 totals 11 residues. In germline, CDR1 is GTSNPN, CDR2 SVGIG (reference sequence).

V and J are TRBV9 and TRBJ1-5; 12 bases agree with TRBD1. The CDR3 runs 15 residues. The V gene's germline CDR1 is SGDLS and CDR2 YYNGEE. The V and J ends lost 3 bases and 5 bases, in that order; junction bases with no gene match: 3. CDR3 DNA sequence: TGTGCCAGCAGCGAGGGACAGGGGGCGGATCAGCCCCAGCATTTT. It encodes CASSEGQGADQPQHF.